The clone carrying this T cell receptor (beta chain) was observed a single time. The data derive from a study of CD8 T cells in Susac syndrome. Study as a whole: Sequenced Susac syndrome patients included five or six with active disease and under 10 who were in remission. When blood was drawn, patients with Susac syndrome were on intravenous immunoglobulin alone, on corticosteroids, or therapy-naive.

Under recently defined diagnostic criteria, the patients with Susac syndrome qualified as having definite or probable disease. CDR3 length: 12 amino acids. Germline lookup yields CDR1 MNHNY and CDR2 SVGAGI (reference sequence). Trimming shortened V by 4 bases and J by 6 bases, and 8 bases separated the two germline ends. An amount of RNA that ranged from roughly 0.45 to 1 ug was reverse transcribed with random hexamers. Across 54 Vbeta and 13 Jbeta, TCR beta CDR3 was amplified with immunoSEQ multiplex PCR. TCRdb fed the immunoSEQ multiplex PCR reads into MiXCR, producing one record per CDR3 protein. Of about 94,000 distinct CDR3 sequences listed, about 94% are singletons.

This receptor was taken from a human donor with Susac syndrome. Sequenced: CD4+ T cells from PBMCs. This sequence joins TRBV6-6 and TRBJ2-3; D is possibly TRBD2 (5 bases). The CDR3 DNA reads as TGTGCCAGCAGTTCAGCGGTTGATACGCAGTATTTT. Translating it yields CASSSAVDTQYF.